A selection of T cell receptor beta chains follows, all from one sample in a study of PD-L1 blockade in urothelial cancer. Data came from immunoSEQ multiplex PCR; TCRdb stores just in-frame clones and leaves some out. Of tens of thousands of clones in the sample, around 90% were seen once. This material consisted of PBMCs, taken around atezolizumab (anti-PD-L1) treatment. The receptors shown here come from a man between 60 and 75 years old with urothelial cancer. Both conserved end residues are trimmed from each CDR3. Each record gives: J gene, clone size, D gene, V gene, CDR3 protein. D genes are given only for firm matches. The size entry is marked missing in some rows and otherwise reads once, few, many or a size class.

>TRBJ2-3|once|-|TRBV9
ASSVRQGGLADTQY
>TRBJ1-1|-|-|TRBV7-6
ASSPDRDAEAF
>TRBJ2-2|-|TRBD1|TRBV29-1
SVGGQGYTGELF
>TRBJ1-4|-|-|TRBV4-2
ASSAAGVANEKLF
>TRBJ2-5|-|TRBD1|TRBV5-8
ASSQRTGQETQY
>TRBJ2-7|-|-|TRBV4-1
ASSNGVGSYEQY
>TRBJ1-1|-|-|TRBV5-4
ASSLERQGTEAF
>TRBJ2-7|-|TRBD1|TRBV27
ASRRGQGEYEQY
>TRBJ1-4|-|TRBD1|TRBV28
ASSTGLREKLF
>TRBJ2-5|-|TRBD1|TRBV4-3
ASSRRTGRETQY
>TRBJ2-1|-|TRBD1|TRBV4-2
ASSLTGTGVNEQF
>TRBJ1-1|-|-|TRBV5-1
ASSLQGIQTEAF
>TRBJ1-5|-|-|TRBV7-8
ASRGPGGDNQPQH
>TRBJ1-1|-|-|TRBV6-5
ASSYGQDTEAF
>TRBJ1-2|-|-|TRBV27
ASRFLKRDYGYT
>TRBJ2-7|-|-|TRBV9
ASSVGGGVYEQY
>TRBJ1-5|-|-|TRBV6-1
ASNLQADQPQH
>TRBJ1-2|-|-|TRBV19
ASSAVDRKANYGYT
>TRBJ2-7|-|-|TRBV5-4
ASSFSSGTLAGEQY
>TRBJ1-6|-|-|TRBV10-3
AISEGQVLYSPLH
>TRBJ1-1|once|-|TRBV6-1
ASSSETATEAF
>TRBJ2-7|-|TRBD2|TRBV5-1
ASSLAAGGPGVEQY
>TRBJ2-2|-|TRBD1|TRBV9
ASSIRTGGPGELF
>TRBJ2-3|-|TRBD1|TRBV5-6
ASSRPGQFADTQY
>TRBJ2-5|-|-|TRBV19
ASSIRDQETQY
>TRBJ1-1|few|-|TRBV20-1
SARVLEAF
>TRBJ2-2|-|TRBD1|TRBV10-3
AISRQGIDTGELF
>TRBJ2-7|few|TRBD1|TRBV2
ASSTGVYEQY
>TRBJ1-5|-|-|TRBV4-1
ASSQEAAGDQPQH
>TRBJ2-1|-|TRBD2|TRBV7-3
ASSLNSGGLYNEQF
>TRBJ1-2|-|-|TRBV11-2
ASSLGPGQLVGYT
>TRBJ2-7|few|TRBD2|TRBV7-6
ASSIMTSGGAKY
>TRBJ2-1|-|TRBD2|TRBV6-6
ASRQSGGPNNEQF
>TRBJ1-5|-|-|TRBV2
ASSEVESQPQH
>TRBJ2-7|-|-|TRBV5-4
ASSPSGGGFFYEQY
>TRBJ1-5|-|-|TRBV4-2
ASSQERYPSQPQH
>TRBJ2-7|once|TRBD1|TRBV6-5
ASSPPGQGGQY
>TRBJ2-3|few|-|TRBV9
ASSATNGDTQY
>TRBJ2-1|-|TRBD2|TRBV5-1
ASSLGTSGIYEQF
>TRBJ2-1|-|TRBD1|TRBV9
ASSVEGDSYNEQF
>TRBJ1-1|once|-|TRBV5-4
ASSLVGTYTEAF
>TRBJ2-5|few|-|TRBV5-1
ASSLGSYQETQY
>TRBJ1-5|-|TRBD1|TRBV28
ASSLLGQGSPYNQPQH
>TRBJ2-7|-|-|TRBV7-9
ASSFRGGSHEQY
>TRBJ2-1|-|TRBD2|TRBV2
ASSESLAGVDEQF